Shown below are 22 T cell receptor beta chains from a single sample sequenced in a study of blood T cell repertoires in COVID-19. The assay was immunoSEQ multiplex PCR, and TCRdb's table has in-frame clones only and misses some. The sample shows more than 300,000 clones, 89% of them seen only once. Material for sequencing was peripheral blood. These receptor sequences come from a man aged 18-30 years who had recovered from COVID-19.

This chain joins TRBV4-3 and TRBJ2-3; TRBD1 matches 9 bases. The germline V gene encodes CDR1 LGHNA and CDR2 YSLEER. The CDR3 loop spans 16 amino acids. V lost 4 bases to trimming and J lost 0 bases; unmatched junction nucleotides: 5. CDR3 sequence reads: CASSRDRGKSTDTQYF. Written as DNA, the CDR3 is TGCGCCAGCAGCCGCGACAGGGGGAAAAGCACAGATACGCAGTATTTT.

This rearrangement joins TRBV5-1 to TRBJ2-5; tentative D call: TRBD1 (5 bases). Trimming cost V 2 bases and J 0 bases, with 11 bases left between them. Germline V lookup: CDR1 SGHRS, CDR2 YFSETQ. This CDR3 has 15 residues. CDR3 nucleotides: TGCGCCAGCAGCTTAGCCCAGGGCGACCAAGAGACCCAGTACTTC. This sequence encodes CASSLAQGDQETQYF.

The rearrangement joins TRBV11-1 to TRBJ1-1, with D possibly matching TRBD1 (6 bases). The CDR3 runs to 14 residues. CDR1 and CDR2 from the germline V gene are SGHAT and FQDESV (reference sequence). V was cut by 5 bases and J by 1 base, with 11 bases left in between. DNA for the CDR3: TGTGCCAGCAGCCCCGGGACACCGAACACTGAAGCTTTCTTT. It yields the protein CASSPGTPNTEAFF.

The chain combines TRBV5-8 with TRBJ1-5; D might be TRBD1 (6 bases). The CDR3 covers 15 residues. Trimming shortened V by 1 base and J by 0 bases, and 8 bases separated the two germline ends. Germline V gene data show CDR1 as SGHTS and CDR2 as YDEGEE. The CDR3 is CASSLRGYSNQPQHF. The CDR3 DNA sequence: TGTGCCAGCAGCTTGAGGGGGTATAGCAATCAGCCCCAGCATTTT.

This clone occurred once. V usage is TRBV9 and J usage is TRBJ2-7; perhaps TRBD1 as D (5 bases). Germline V CDR1 and CDR2: SGDLS, YYNGEE. The V end lost 0 bases, the J end lost 0 bases, and 10 bases lay between the germline ends. The CDR3 consists of 15 residues. The CDR3 spells CASSVGVGLSYEQYF. In DNA, the CDR3 is TGTGCCAGCAGCGTAGGGGTGGGGCTCTCCTACGAGCAGTACTTC.

The V call is TRBV6-5, the J call TRBJ1-2; D is undetermined. Trimming left V 0 bases short and J 0 bases short, with 8 bases between. In germline, CDR1 is MNHEY, CDR2 SVGAGI. The CDR3 runs 15 residues. The CDR3: CASSYSGVPNYGYTF. The CDR3 DNA sequence: TGTGCCAGCAGTTACTCCGGGGTGCCTAACTATGGCTACACCTTC.

This chain links TRBV12-3 or TRBV12-4 with TRBJ2-2; no definite D call. The CDR3 consists of 11 residues. The V end was cut by 6 bases, the J end by 7 bases, with 6 bases between. The CDR3 nucleotides read TGTGCCAGCAGCTCGGGCGGGGAGCTGTTTTTT. The encoded protein is CASSSGGELFF.

V and J are TRBV5-1 and TRBJ2-3, with TRBD2 as a possible D gene (6 bases). The V end lost 0 bases, the J end lost 2 bases, and 10 bases lay between the germline ends. Germline V lookup: CDR1 SGHRS, CDR2 YFSETQ. The CDR3 covers 15 residues. For the CDR3, the DNA is TGCGCCAGCAGCTTGGTGGCGGGACCCACAGATACGCAGTATTTT. This translates into CASSLVAGPTDTQYF.

The genes are TRBV4-2 and TRBJ1-2, with unresolved D. V was cut by 0 bases and J by 2 bases, with 7 bases left in between. The germline CDR1 and CDR2 sequences are LGHNA and YNFKEQ. The CDR3 is 14 residues long. The CDR3 DNA sequence: TGTGCCAGCAGCCAAGACGGAGGAAACTATGGCTACACCTTC. It is translated as CASSQDGGNYGYTF.

The chain carries TRBV30 and TRBJ2-7; no clear D. In germline, CDR1 is GTSNPN, CDR2 SVGIG (reference sequence). The length of the CDR3 is 13 residues. Trimming removed 0 bases at V and 2 bases at J, with 8 bases between. The CDR3 DNA follows: TGTGCCTGGAGTGTTACGACTCCCTACGAGCAGTACTTC. Translated: CAWSVTTPYEQYF.

The chain has TRBV19 and TRBJ2-1; 12 positions match TRBD2. Losses at the gene ends were 3 bases for V and 4 bases for J; bases not matched to a gene: 4. CDR1 is LNHDA and CDR2 is SQIVND in the germline V gene (reference sequence). The length of the CDR3 is 16 residues. CDR3 protein: CASSIRTSGTYNEQFF. The DNA for the CDR3 is TGTGCCAGTAGTATCCGGACTAGCGGGACTTACAATGAGCAGTTCTTC.

The chain carries TRBV19 and TRBJ1-4, with 11 positions matching TRBD1. The ends lost 5 bases at V and 6 bases at J; junction bases unmatched: 8. CDR3 size: 16 residues. Germline V gene lookup returns CDR1 LNHDA and CDR2 SQIVND (reference sequence). CDR3 nucleotides: TGTGCCAGTAGTGGATGGGACAGGGGGGCTTATGAAAAACTGTTTTTT. Translation gives CASSGWDRGAYEKLFF.

This rearrangement joins TRBV3-1 (or the pseudogene TRBV3-2) to TRBJ2-1; 7 bases line up with TRBD2. The CDR3 loop spans 14 amino acids. V trimming: 4 bases; J trimming: 6 bases; junction bases outside the gene matches: 6. The germline V gene encodes CDR1 LGHDT and CDR2 YNNKEL (reference sequence). Here the CDR3 DNA reads TGTGCCAGCAGCCTTCTAGCGGAGGCCAATGAGCAGTTCTTC. Encoded protein: CASSLLAEANEQFF.

The V call is TRBV5-1, the J call TRBJ1-2, with TRBD1 identical over 9 bases. This CDR3 is 15 amino acids long. Germline CDR1 reads SGHRS; CDR2 reads YFSETQ. Trimming at V came to 0 bases and at J to 8 bases, leaving 8 bases not matched to a gene. The CDR3: CASSLEQGAGEGYTF. DNA of the CDR3: TGCGCCAGCAGCTTGGAACAGGGGGCTGGCGAAGGCTACACCTTC.

V and J are TRBV4-2 and TRBJ1-1; 7 positions agree with TRBD1. The V gene's germline CDR1 is LGHNA and CDR2 YNFKEQ. Trimming at V came to 2 bases and at J to 11 bases, leaving 11 bases not matched to a gene. This CDR3 spans 14 amino acids. The CDR3 DNA reads TGTGCCAGCAGCCAAACAGGGGATCCCCGCCCCGCTTTCTTT. This translates into CASSQTGDPRPAFF.

This clone was seen a few times. Other DNA sequences of this sample code for an identical CDR3. V is TRBV18 and J is TRBJ1-1; D uncertain. The CDR3 loop spans 13 amino acids. Germline CDR1 is KGHSH and CDR2 is LQKENI. The V end lost 6 bases, the J end lost 0 bases, and 8 bases lay between the germline ends. In DNA, the CDR3 is TGTGCCAGCTCGTTGGGCGTGAACACTGAAGCTTTCTTT. Translated: CASSLGVNTEAFF.

The CDR3 here is CASSGQGGVSSPLHF. CDR3 nucleotides: TGTGCCAGCAGTGGGCAGGGCGGAGTAAGCTCACCCCTCCACTTT. The gene calls are TRBV2 and TRBJ1-6; D is perhaps TRBD1 (5 bases). V lost 4 bases and J 10 bases, leaving 17 bases between the germline ends. CDR1 is SNHLY, CDR2 FYNNEI, per germline. The CDR3 is 15 amino acids.

This sequence joins TRBV5-5 and TRBJ1-1; D remains ambiguous. Germline V gene sequence: CDR1 SGHKS, CDR2 YYEKEE (reference sequence). The CDR3 is 13 residues long. V dropped 2 bases and J dropped 6 bases, with 11 bases sitting between them. Written as DNA, the CDR3 is TGTGCCAGCAGCTTAGAGTTCCTCGCTGAAGCTTTCTTT. As protein: CASSLEFLAEAFF.

The chain couples TRBV19 to TRBJ1-3; the D is unclear. The CDR3 runs to 12 residues. CDR1 and CDR2 from the germline V gene are LNHDA and SQIVND (reference sequence). With 4 bases removed from V and 7 bases from J, the gap between germline ends came to 8 bases. This chain's CDR3 is CASSNGWNTIYF. The CDR3 nucleotides read TGTGCCAGTAGTAACGGTTGGAACACCATATATTTT.

CDR3 DNA sequence: TGTGCCAGCAGCGGGGGACTAGCGGGGGAGGATGAGCAGTTCTTC. This translates into CASSGGLAGEDEQFF. This sequence joins TRBV5-4 and TRBJ2-1; 14 nucleotides align to TRBD2. The CDR3 is made up of 15 amino acids. CDR1 is SGHNT, CDR2 YYREEE, per germline (reference sequence). Losses at the gene ends were 4 bases for V and 8 bases for J; bases not matched to a gene: 5.

The genes are TRBV7-2 and TRBJ2-2; 13 nucleotides match TRBD2. The V gene's germline CDR1 is SGHTA and CDR2 FQGNSA. V lost 0 bases and J lost 5; bases outside the gene matches: 6. The CDR3 consists of 18 residues. CDR3: CASSLAQGLAGRTGELFF. DNA of the CDR3: TGTGCCAGCAGCTTAGCCCAGGGACTAGCGGGGCGGACCGGGGAGCTGTTTTTT. Full variable domain (rest looked up from reference TRBV7-2 and TRBJ2-2): GAGVSQSPSNKVTEKGKDVELRCDPISGHTALYWYRQSLGQGLEFLIYFQGNSAPDKSGLPSDRFSAERTGGSVSTLTIQRTQQEDSAVYLCASSLAQGLAGRTGELFFGEGSRLTVL.

A note on this clone: Germline and junction disagree at one end, which may indicate a read error. This chain joins TRBV5-4 and TRBJ1-2; D may be TRBD1 (6 bases). The length of the CDR3 is 11 residues. The V gene's germline CDR1 is SGHNT and CDR2 YYREEE (reference sequence). CDR3 in amino acids: CASSGQLSLSF. CDR3 DNA sequence: TGTGCCAGCAGTGGACAGCTCAGCCTCTCCTTC.